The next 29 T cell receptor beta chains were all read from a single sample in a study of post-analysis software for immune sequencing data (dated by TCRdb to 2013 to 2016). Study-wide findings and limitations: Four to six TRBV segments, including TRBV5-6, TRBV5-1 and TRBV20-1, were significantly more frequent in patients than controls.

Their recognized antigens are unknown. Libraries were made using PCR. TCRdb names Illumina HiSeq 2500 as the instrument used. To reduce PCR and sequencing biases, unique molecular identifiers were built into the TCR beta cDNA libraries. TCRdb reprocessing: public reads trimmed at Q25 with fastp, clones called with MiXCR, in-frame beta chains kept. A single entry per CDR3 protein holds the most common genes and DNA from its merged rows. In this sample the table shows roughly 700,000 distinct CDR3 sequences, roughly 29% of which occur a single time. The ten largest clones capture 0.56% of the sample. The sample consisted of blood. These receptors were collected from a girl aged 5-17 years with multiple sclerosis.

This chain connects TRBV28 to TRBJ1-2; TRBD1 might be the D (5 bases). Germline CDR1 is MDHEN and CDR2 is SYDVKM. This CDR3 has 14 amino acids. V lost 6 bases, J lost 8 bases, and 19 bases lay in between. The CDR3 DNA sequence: TGTGCCAGCAGCCACCGGGACGGTCGTATGGGCTACACCTTC. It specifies CASSHRDGRMGYTF.

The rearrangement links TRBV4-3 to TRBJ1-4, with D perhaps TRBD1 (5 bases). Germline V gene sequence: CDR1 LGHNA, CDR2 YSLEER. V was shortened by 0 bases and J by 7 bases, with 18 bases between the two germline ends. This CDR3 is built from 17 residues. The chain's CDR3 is CASSQDRQVTRGEKLFF. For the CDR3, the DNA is TGCGCCAGCAGCCAAGATCGGCAGGTCACGAGGGGTGAAAAACTGTTTTTT.

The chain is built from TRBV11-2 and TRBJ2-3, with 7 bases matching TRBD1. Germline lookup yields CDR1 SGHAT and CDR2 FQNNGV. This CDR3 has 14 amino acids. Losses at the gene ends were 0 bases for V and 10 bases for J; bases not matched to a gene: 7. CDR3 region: CASSLETGHRAQYF. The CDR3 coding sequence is TGTGCCAGCAGCTTAGAGACAGGGCACCGGGCGCAGTATTTT.

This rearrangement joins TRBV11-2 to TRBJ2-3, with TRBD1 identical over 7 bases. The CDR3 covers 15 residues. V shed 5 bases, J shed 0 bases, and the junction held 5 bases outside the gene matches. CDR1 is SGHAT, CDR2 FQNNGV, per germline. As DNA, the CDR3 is TGTGCCAGCAGCGTATGGGACAGTAGCACAGATACGCAGTATTTT. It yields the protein CASSVWDSSTDTQYF.

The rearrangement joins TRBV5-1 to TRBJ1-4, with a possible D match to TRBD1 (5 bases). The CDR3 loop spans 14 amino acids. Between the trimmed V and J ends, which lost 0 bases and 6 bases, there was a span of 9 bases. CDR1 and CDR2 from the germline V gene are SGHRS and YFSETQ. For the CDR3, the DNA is TGCGCCAGCAGCTTGGGCGGGACCGATGAAAAACTGTTTTTT. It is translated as CASSLGGTDEKLFF.

CDR3 coding DNA: TGTGCCAGCAGTGTTAGCGGGGGTACGCCAGATACGCAGTATTTT. Translating it yields CASSVSGGTPDTQYF. The V gene is TRBV6-1, the J gene TRBJ2-3; TRBD2 matches 9 bases. This CDR3 comprises 15 residues. The V gene's germline CDR1 is MNHNS and CDR2 SASEGT. V lost 4 bases, J lost 4 bases, and 6 bases stayed unmatched.

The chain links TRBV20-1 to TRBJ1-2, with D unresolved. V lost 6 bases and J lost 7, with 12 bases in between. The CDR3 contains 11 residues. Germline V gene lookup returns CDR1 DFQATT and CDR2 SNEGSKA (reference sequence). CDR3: CSAPAGAGYTF. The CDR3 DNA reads TGCAGTGCGCCCGCTGGCGCTGGCTACACCTTC.

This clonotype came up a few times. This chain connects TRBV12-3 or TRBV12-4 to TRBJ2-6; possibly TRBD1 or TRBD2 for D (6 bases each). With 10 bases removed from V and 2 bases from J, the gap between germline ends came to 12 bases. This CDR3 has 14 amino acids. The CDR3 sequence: CAILRGAGANVLTF. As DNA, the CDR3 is TGTGCCATCCTAAGGGGGGCTGGGGCCAACGTCCTGACTTTC.

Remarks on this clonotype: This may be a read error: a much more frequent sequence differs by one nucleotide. The DNA of the CDR3 is TGCGCCAGCAGCACGACTAGCGGCTGGGATGAGCAGTTCTTC. Translation: CASSTTSGWDEQFF. The gene calls are TRBV5-1 and TRBJ2-1, with TRBD2 identical over 9 bases. There are 14 residues in the CDR3. Looked up from germline, CDR1 is SGHRS and CDR2 is YFSETQ. V was clipped by 4 bases and J by 8 bases; unmatched bases: 7.

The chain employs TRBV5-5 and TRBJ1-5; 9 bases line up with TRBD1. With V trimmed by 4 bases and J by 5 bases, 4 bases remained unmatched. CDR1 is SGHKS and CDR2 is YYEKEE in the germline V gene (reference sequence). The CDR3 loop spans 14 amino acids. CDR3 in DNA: TGTGCCAGCAGCGGGACAGGGCCCCATCAGCCCCAGCATTTT. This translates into CASSGTGPHQPQHF.

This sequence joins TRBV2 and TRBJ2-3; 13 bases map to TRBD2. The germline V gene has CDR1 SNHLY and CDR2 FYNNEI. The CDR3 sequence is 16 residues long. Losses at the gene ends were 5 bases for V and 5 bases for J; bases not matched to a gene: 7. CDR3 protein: CASSHVRTSGGDTQYF. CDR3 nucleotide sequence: TGTGCCAGCAGTCACGTGAGGACTAGCGGGGGAGATACGCAGTATTTT. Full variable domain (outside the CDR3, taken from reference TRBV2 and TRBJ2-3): EPEVTQTPSHQVTQMGQEVILRCVPISNHLYFYWYRQILGQKVEFLVSFYNNEISEKSEIFDDQFSVERPDGSNFTLKIRSTKLEDSAMYFCASSHVRTSGGDTQYFGPGTRLTVL.

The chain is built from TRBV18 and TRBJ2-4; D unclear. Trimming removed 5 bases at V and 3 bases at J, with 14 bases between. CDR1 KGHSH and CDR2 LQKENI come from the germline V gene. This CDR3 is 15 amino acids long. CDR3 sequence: CASSASAWSKNIQYF. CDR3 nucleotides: TGTGCCAGCTCAGCCAGCGCGTGGAGCAAAAACATTCAGTACTTC.

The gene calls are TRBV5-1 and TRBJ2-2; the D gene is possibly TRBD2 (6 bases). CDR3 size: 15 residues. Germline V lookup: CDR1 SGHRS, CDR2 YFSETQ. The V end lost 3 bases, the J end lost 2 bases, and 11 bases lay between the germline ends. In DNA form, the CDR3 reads TGCGCCAGCAGCTGGACGGAGGGAAACACCGGGGAGCTGTTTTTT. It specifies CASSWTEGNTGELFF.

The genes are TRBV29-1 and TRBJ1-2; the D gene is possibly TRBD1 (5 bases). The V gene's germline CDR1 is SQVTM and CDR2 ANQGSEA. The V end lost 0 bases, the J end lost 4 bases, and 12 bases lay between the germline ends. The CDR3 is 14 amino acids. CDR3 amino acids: CSVEEGGIGYGYTF. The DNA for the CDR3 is TGCAGCGTTGAAGAGGGGGGGATCGGCTATGGCTACACCTTC.

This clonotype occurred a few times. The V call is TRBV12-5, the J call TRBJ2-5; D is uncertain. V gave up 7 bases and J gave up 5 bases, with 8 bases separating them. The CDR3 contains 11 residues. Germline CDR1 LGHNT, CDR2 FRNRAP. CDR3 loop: CASANRETQYF. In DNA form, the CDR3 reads TGTGCTAGTGCCAATAGGGAGACCCAGTACTTC. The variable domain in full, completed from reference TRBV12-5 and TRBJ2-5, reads DARVTQTPRHKVTEMGQEVTMRCQPILGHNTVFWYRQTMMQGLELLAYFRNRAPLDDSGMPKDRFSAEMPDATLATLKIQPSEPRDSAVYFCASANRETQYFGPGTRLLVL.

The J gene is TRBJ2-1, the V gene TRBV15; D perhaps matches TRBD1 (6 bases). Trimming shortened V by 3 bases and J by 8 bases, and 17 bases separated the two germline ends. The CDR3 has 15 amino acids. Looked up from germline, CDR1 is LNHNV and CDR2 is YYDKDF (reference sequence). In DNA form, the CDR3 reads TGTGCCACCAGCAGCTCTCGCAACAGGGAAGATGAGCAGTTCTTC. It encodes CATSSSRNREDEQFF.

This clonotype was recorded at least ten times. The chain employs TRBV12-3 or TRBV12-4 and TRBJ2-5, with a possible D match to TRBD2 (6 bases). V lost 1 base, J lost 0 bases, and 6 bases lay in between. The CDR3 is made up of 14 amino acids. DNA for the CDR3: TGTGCCAGCAGTTTAGGCGGGGACCAAGAGACCCAGTACTTC. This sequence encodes CASSLGGDQETQYF.

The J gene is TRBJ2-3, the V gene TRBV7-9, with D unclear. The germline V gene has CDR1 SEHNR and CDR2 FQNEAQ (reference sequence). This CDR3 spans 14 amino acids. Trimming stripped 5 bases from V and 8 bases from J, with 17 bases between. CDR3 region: CASSHGQTLPTQYF. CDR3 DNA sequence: TGTGCCAGCAGCCATGGTCAGACCCTACCTACGCAGTATTTT.

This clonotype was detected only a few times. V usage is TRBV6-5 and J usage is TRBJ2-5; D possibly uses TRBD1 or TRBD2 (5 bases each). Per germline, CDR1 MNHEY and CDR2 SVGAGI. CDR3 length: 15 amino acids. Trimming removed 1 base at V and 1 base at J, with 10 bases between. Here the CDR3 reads CASSYYGTSQETQYF. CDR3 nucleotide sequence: TGTGCCAGCAGTTACTACGGGACCAGCCAAGAGACCCAGTACTTC.

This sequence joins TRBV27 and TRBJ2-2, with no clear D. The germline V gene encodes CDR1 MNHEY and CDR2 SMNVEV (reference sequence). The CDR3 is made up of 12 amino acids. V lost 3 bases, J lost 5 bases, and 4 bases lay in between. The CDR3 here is CASSFWTGELFF. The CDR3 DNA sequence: TGTGCCAGCAGTTTCTGGACCGGGGAGCTGTTTTTT.

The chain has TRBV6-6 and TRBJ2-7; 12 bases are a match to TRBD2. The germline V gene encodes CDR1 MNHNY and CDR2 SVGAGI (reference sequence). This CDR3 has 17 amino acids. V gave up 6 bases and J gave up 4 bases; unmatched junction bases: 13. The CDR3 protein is CASRRGLLAGGRYEQYF. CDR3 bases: TGTGCCAGCAGACGCGGTTTACTAGCGGGAGGTCGGTACGAGCAGTACTTC.

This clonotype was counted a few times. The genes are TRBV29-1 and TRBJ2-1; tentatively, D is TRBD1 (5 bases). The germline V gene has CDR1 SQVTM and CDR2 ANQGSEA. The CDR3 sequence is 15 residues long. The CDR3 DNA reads TGCACCGTCCAGGGTATGGTGGGGTATTACAATGAGCAGTTCTTC. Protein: CTVQGMVGYYNEQFF.

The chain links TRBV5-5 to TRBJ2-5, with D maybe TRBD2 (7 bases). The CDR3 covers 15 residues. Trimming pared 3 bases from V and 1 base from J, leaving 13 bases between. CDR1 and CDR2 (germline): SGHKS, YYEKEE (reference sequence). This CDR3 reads CASSSGRGLQETQYF. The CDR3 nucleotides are TGTGCCAGCAGCTCGGGGCGGGGGCTCCAAGAGACCCAGTACTTC.

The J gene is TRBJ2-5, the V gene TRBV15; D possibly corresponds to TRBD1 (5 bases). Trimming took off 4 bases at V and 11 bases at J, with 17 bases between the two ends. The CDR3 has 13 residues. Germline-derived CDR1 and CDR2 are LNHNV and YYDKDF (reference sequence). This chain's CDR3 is CATSIRQLNEQYF. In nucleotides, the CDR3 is TGTGCCACCAGCATTCGACAGTTAAATGAGCAGTACTTC.

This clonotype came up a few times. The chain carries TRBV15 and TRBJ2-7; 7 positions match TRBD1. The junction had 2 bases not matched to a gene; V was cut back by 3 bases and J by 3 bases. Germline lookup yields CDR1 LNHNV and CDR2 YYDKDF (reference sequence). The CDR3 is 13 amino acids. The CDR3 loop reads CATSSYRGYEQYF. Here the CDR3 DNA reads TGTGCCACCAGCAGCTACAGGGGCTACGAGCAGTACTTC.

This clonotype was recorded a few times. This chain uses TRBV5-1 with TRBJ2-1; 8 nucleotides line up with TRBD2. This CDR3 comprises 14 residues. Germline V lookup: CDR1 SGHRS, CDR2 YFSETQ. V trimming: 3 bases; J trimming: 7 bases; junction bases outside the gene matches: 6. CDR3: CASSSSGGGNEQFF. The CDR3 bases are TGCGCCAGCAGCTCGAGCGGGGGCGGGAATGAGCAGTTCTTC.

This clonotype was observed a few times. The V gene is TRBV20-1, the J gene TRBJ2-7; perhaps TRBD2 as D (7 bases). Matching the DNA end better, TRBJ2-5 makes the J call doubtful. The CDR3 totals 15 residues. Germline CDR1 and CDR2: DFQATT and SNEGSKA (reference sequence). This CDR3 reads CSARVGGHRVETQYF. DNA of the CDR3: TGCAGTGCTAGGGTGGGGGGGCACAGAGTGGAGACCCAGTACTTC.

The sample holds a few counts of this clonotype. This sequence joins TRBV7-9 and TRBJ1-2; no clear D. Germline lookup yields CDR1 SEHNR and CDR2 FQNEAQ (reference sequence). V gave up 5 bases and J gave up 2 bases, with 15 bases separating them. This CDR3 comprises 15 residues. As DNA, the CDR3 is TGTGCCAGCAGCCCCCTTGGGGAACAGAACTATGGCTACACCTTC. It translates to CASSPLGEQNYGYTF.

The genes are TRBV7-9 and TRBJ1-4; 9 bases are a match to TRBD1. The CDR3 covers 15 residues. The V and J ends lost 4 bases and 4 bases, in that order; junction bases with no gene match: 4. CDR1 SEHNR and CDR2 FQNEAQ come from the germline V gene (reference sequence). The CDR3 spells CASSSRGQGNEKLFF. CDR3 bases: TGTGCCAGCAGCTCCCGGGGACAGGGTAATGAAAAACTGTTTTTT.